Only a few counts were recorded for the clone carrying this TCR beta chain. The CDR3 is 15 residues long. After removal of 3 bases from V and 4 bases from J, the junction contained 5 bases not matched to a gene. The germline CDR1 and CDR2 sequences are SQVTM and ANQGSEA. This sample was taken from a study of blood T cells in healthy people across ages. With a J-beta primer mix and a sample-barcoded 5' primer, a second PCR ran roughly 6 to 11 cycles. TCRdb re-called the 5' RACE reads with MiXCR, one entry per CDR3 protein. The sample holds about 1 million distinct CDR3 sequences, around 43% seen once. Sequencing input: blood. The sequence came from a woman aged 55-75 years in good health. The V call is TRBV29-1, the J call TRBJ2-1, with TRBD1 identical over 11 bases. In DNA, the CDR3 is TGCAGCGTTGAGGGGGGACAGGGGGGGTACAATGAGCAGTTCTTC. This gives the protein CSVEGGQGGYNEQFF.